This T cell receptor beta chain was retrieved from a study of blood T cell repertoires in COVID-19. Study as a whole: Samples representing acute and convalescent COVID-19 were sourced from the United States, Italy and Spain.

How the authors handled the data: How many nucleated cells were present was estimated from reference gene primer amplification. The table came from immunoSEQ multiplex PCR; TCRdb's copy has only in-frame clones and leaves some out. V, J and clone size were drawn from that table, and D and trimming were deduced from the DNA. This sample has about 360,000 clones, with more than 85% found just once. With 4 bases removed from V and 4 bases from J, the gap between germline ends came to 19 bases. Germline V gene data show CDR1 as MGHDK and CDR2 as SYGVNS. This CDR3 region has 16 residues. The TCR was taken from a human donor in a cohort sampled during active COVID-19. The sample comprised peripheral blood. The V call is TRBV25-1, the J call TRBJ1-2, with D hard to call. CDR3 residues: CASSGFLVRGSYGYTF. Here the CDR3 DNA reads TGTGCCAGCAGTGGATTCTTGGTTCGGGGAAGCTATGGCTACACCTTC.